These T cell receptor beta chains were read from a single sample in a study of persistence of HIV-infected CD4 T cells. Profiling relied on immunoSEQ multiplex PCR, and the TCRdb table lists in-frame clones only, not all of them. Of around 60,000 clones listed, 70% to 75% are singletons. What these receptors recognize is not known. The sequenced sample was CD4+ T cells sorted from PBMCs after roughly 18-hour stimulation, obtained from a patient who received antiretroviral therapy. These receptor sequences come from an adult man with HIV who was CMV-seropositive. Both conserved end residues are part of each CDR3. The D gene is left open where the match is weak. Rows give clone size only sometimes, using once, few, many, or a class for an expanded clone.

V,D,size,J,CDR3,DNA
TRBV7-3,-,-,TRBJ1-1,CASSLQGRTGEAFF,TGTGCCAGCAGCTTACAGGGACGGACCGGTGAAGCTTTCTTT
TRBV5-5,-,-,TRBJ1-4,CASSSGQGIPTNEKLFF,TGTGCCAGCAGCTCGGGACAAGGGATCCCAACTAATGAAAAACTGTTTTTT
TRBV4-1,-,-,TRBJ1-2,CASSQALRSGNYGYTF,TGCGCCAGCAGCCAAGCCCTCAGGTCGGGCAACTATGGCTACACCTTC
TRBV6-1,-,-,TRBJ2-2,CASSEFRGPGELFF,TGTGCCAGCAGTGAATTTCGGGGACCCGGGGAGCTGTTTTTT
TRBV9,-,-,TRBJ2-6,CASSPRGGSGANVLTF,TGTGCCAGCAGCCCCCGAGGGGGATCTGGGGCCAACGTCCTGACTTTC
TRBV18,TRBD1,-,TRBJ1-5,CASSPQGQGEAPQHF,TGTGCCAGCTCACCCCAAGGACAGGGGGAAGCGCCCCAGCATTTT
TRBV6-5,-,-,TRBJ2-1,CASSSPAGKSQFF,TGTGCCAGCAGTTCCCCCGCGGGCAAGTCCCAGTTCTTC
TRBV5-1,-,-,TRBJ1-5,CASSLGSGGAVVDQPQHF,TGCGCCAGCAGCTTGGGTTCGGGGGGCGCGGTGGTCGATCAGCCCCAGCATTTT
TRBV7-9,-,-,TRBJ1-2,CASSRDLSEGYTF,TGTGCCAGCAGCCGGGACCTATCGGAGGGCTACACCTTC
TRBV3-1/TRBV3-2,TRBD2,-,TRBJ2-7,CASSQGRGTYEQYF,TGTGCCAGCAGCCAAGGGCGGGGGACCTACGAGCAGTACTTC
TRBV15,-,-,TRBJ1-2,CASALGGGKGYTF,TGTGCCTCAGCCCTCGGGGGAGGAAAGGGCTACACCTTC
TRBV9,TRBD2,-,TRBJ2-3,CASSVGTSGATDTQYF,TGTGCCAGCAGCGTGGGGACTAGCGGGGCCACAGATACGCAGTATTTT
TRBV9,TRBD1,-,TRBJ2-7,CASSVGTGELYEQYF,TGTGCCAGCAGCGTAGGGACAGGGGAACTCTACGAGCAGTACTTC
TRBV2,-,-,TRBJ1-2,CASSDEGNYGYTF,TGTGCCAGCAGTGATGAGGGGAACTATGGCTACACCTTC
TRBV6-4,-,-,TRBJ1-2,CASSDQGYTF,TGTGCCAGCAGTGACCAGGGCTACACCTTC
TRBV18,-,-,TRBJ2-6,CASSPRREANVLTF,TGTGCCAGCTCACCACGGCGGGAGGCCAACGTCCTGACTTTC
TRBV28,-,-,TRBJ1-6,CASSPGGAISPLHF,TGTGCCAGCAGTCCCGGGGGTGCAATTTCACCCCTCCACTTT
TRBV18,-,-,TRBJ2-7,CASSPPMGRGSSYEQYF,TGTGCCAGCTCACCACCGATGGGAAGGGGGAGCTCCTACGAGCAGTACTTC
TRBV24-1,-,few,TRBJ2-2,CATSWGGTGELFF,TGTGCCACCAGCTGGGGAGGCACCGGGGAGCTGTTTTTT
TRBV2,TRBD1,-,TRBJ2-2,CASKTGVNTGELFF,TGTGCCAGCAAGACAGGGGTGAACACCGGGGAGCTGTTTTTT
TRBV6-6,TRBD1,-,TRBJ1-2,CASSRSTPRTGNYGYTF,TGTGCCAGCAGTCGAAGCACTCCTAGGACAGGGAACTATGGCTACACCTTC
TRBV18,TRBD1,-,TRBJ2-1,CASSLDQGQGKQFF,TGTGCCAGCTCACTAGACCAGGGACAGGGAAAACAGTTCTTC
TRBV15,-,few,TRBJ1-5,CATSRDGRTTDQPQHF,TGTGCCACCAGCAGAGATGGCCGAACGACGGATCAGCCCCAGCATTTT
TRBV28,-,once,TRBJ2-7,CASIPTAGQESYEQYF,TGTGCCAGCATTCCCACCGCCGGCCAGGAATCCTACGAGCAGTACTTC
TRBV28,-,-,TRBJ2-7,CASSLQGYEQYF,TGTGCCAGCAGTCTACAGGGCTACGAGCAGTACTTC
TRBV7-2,-,medium-sized,TRBJ1-1,CASSPDTGYTEAFF,TGTGCCAGTTCCCCCGACACTGGGTACACTGAAGCTTTCTTT
TRBV2,-,few,TRBJ1-5,CASMQGINQPQHF,TGTGCCAGCATGCAGGGCATCAATCAGCCCCAGCATTTT
TRBV2,-,-,TRBJ2-6,CASSYSGANVLTF,TGTGCCAGCAGCTACTCTGGGGCCAACGTCCTGACTTTC
TRBV3-1/TRBV3-2,-,-,TRBJ2-7,CASSQMSGGYEQYF,TGTGCCAGCAGCCAAATGAGTGGGGGCTACGAGCAGTACTTC
TRBV19,-,few,TRBJ1-5,CASTKLGGGDQPQHF,TGTGCCAGTACCAAGCTGGGGGGCGGGGATCAGCCCCAGCATTTT
TRBV9,-,-,TRBJ2-1,CASSAHRGAVSYNEQFF,TGTGCCAGCAGCGCCCACCGTGGGGCGGTCTCCTACAATGAGCAGTTCTTC
TRBV6-5,TRBD1,-,TRBJ1-4,CASRQGANEKLFF,TGTGCCAGCCGACAGGGAGCTAATGAAAAACTGTTTTTT
TRBV10-1,-,-,TRBJ2-3,CASSGASRADTQYF,TGCGCCAGCAGTGGGGCTTCGCGTGCGGATACGCAGTATTTT
TRBV9,-,-,TRBJ1-3,CASSALEAGQPGNTIYF,TGTGCCAGCAGCGCTTTGGAGGCTGGACAGCCTGGAAACACCATATATTTT
TRBV5-1,TRBD2,once,TRBJ2-1,CASSLGLAGPPGNEQFF,TGCGCCAGCAGCTTGGGACTAGCGGGGCCCCCCGGCAATGAGCAGTTCTTC
TRBV3-1/TRBV3-2,TRBD1,-,TRBJ1-1,CASSQSTGAEAFF,TGTGCCAGCAGCCAATCGACAGGGGCGGAAGCTTTCTTT
TRBV6-5,-,-,TRBJ2-3,CASSLRQSDTQYF,TGTGCCAGCAGTCTAAGACAGTCCGATACGCAGTATTTT
TRBV25-1,-,-,TRBJ2-7,CASSDVGPVGEQYF,TGTGCCAGCAGTGATGTGGGGCCGGTGGGGGAGCAGTACTTC
TRBV5-5,TRBD2,-,TRBJ2-3,CASSLPGTSGSTDTQYF,TGTGCCAGCAGCCTGCCTGGGACTAGCGGGAGCACAGATACGCAGTATTTT
TRBV20-1,-,-,TRBJ1-4,CSARDEIMVFF,TGCAGTGCTAGAGATGAGATAATGGTGTTTTTT
TRBV27,TRBD2,medium-sized,TRBJ2-3,CASSLGTSDTQYF,TGTGCCAGCAGTTTAGGGACTAGCGATACGCAGTATTTT
TRBV27,-,-,TRBJ1-1,CATRPRGTMNTEAFF,TGTGCCACCAGACCAAGGGGGACGATGAACACTGAAGCTTTCTTT
TRBV19,TRBD1,-,TRBJ1-2,CAARPTGMGLNGYTF,TGTGCCGCACGCCCGACAGGGATGGGGCTAAATGGCTACACCTTC
TRBV29-1,TRBD1,-,TRBJ2-7,CSVRPGGQGASEQYF,TGCAGCGTCCGCCCAGGGGGACAGGGGGCGAGCGAGCAGTACTTC
TRBV10-2,TRBD1,-,TRBJ1-5,CASAGTGVHQPQHF,TGCGCCAGCGCCGGGACAGGGGTCCATCAGCCCCAGCATTTT
TRBV2,TRBD1,-,TRBJ1-5,CASSRTGDNQPQHF,TGTGCCAGCAGCCGGACAGGGGACAATCAGCCCCAGCATTTT
TRBV2,-,-,TRBJ1-2,CATLRGADGYTF,TGTGCCACCCTGCGGGGGGCGGATGGCTACACCTTC
TRBV7-2,-,few,TRBJ2-7,CASSPSLRAYEQYF,TGTGCCAGCAGCCCAAGCCTCCGGGCCTACGAGCAGTACTTC
TRBV6-5,TRBD1,-,TRBJ2-3,CASSYRGQASTDTQYF,TGTGCCAGCAGTTACCGAGGACAGGCTAGCACAGATACGCAGTATTTT
TRBV18,TRBD1,-,TRBJ1-6,CASSRSGTGNNSPLHF,TGTGCCAGCTCTCGTTCCGGGACAGGGAATAATTCACCCCTCCACTTT
TRBV2,-,-,TRBJ2-7,CASNLKTGSTYEQYF,TGTGCCAGCAATCTAAAAACAGGGTCGACCTACGAGCAGTACTTC
TRBV10-2,-,-,TRBJ1-4,CASRPGREGEKLFF,TGCGCCAGCCGTCCGGGGAGGGAGGGAGAAAAACTGTTTTTT
TRBV4-1,-,-,TRBJ1-2,CASSPWDNYGYTF,TGCGCCAGCAGCCCTTGGGACAACTATGGCTACACCTTC
TRBV9,TRBD2,-,TRBJ2-7,CASSPGGGQGSYEQYF,TGTGCCAGCAGCCCCGGGGGGGGACAAGGTTCCTACGAGCAGTACTTC
TRBV10-2,TRBD2,once,TRBJ2-7,CASSHFMTSGSSYEQYF,TGCGCCAGCAGCCATTTTATGACTAGCGGGAGCTCCTACGAGCAGTACTTC